Each of the 15 T cell receptor beta chains below was sequenced from the same sample in a study of T cells in Graves' hyperthyroidism and ophthalmopathy. TCR beta CDR3 regions were amplified from RNA transcripts. HTBI primers were used for first-round RT-PCR of the TCR CDR3. MiXCR was run by TCRdb on the multiplex PCR reads, yielding one entry per CDR3 protein. The repertoire holds some 600,000 distinct CDR3 sequences, with approximately 13% as singletons. The sample comprised blood. The receptors were sampled from a woman aged 25 to 39 with Graves' hyperthyroidism that later progressed to Graves' ophthalmopathy.

The chain recombines TRBV7-2 with TRBJ2-1, with TRBD2 matching 14 bases. Germline V gives CDR1 SGHTA, CDR2 FQGNSA. The trim removed 5 bases at V and 4 bases at J, leaving 7 bases unmatched. The CDR3 loop spans 17 amino acids. DNA for the CDR3: TGTGCCAGCAGCCCCCCGGGACTAGCGGGAGCTTACAATGAGCAGTTCTTC. Amino acid sequence: CASSPPGLAGAYNEQFF.

There are many counts of this clonotype. This chain uses TRBV20-1 with TRBJ1-2, with 7 positions matching TRBD1. Trimming removed 5 bases from V and 6 bases from J; junction bases left unmatched: 15. This CDR3 is built from 15 residues. From germline, CDR1 is DFQATT and CDR2 SNEGSKA (reference sequence). This CDR3 is CSAPRLVGTEDGYTF. Here the CDR3 DNA reads TGCAGTGCTCCACGACTTGTCGGGACAGAAGATGGCTACACCTTC.

This clonotype was counted ten times or more. The chain employs TRBV12-3 or TRBV12-4 and TRBJ2-1; 9 bases align to TRBD2. CDR3 length equals 16 residues. V shed 2 bases, J shed 5 bases, and the junction held 7 bases outside the gene matches. CDR3 nucleotide sequence: TGTGCCAGCAGTTTATTGGGTAGCGGGGGTAACAATGAGCAGTTCTTC. This encodes CASSLLGSGGNNEQFF.

This clonotype turned up a few times. The chain has TRBV5-1 and TRBJ2-1; 11 nucleotides match TRBD2. The V and J ends lost 4 bases and 3 bases, in that order; junction bases with no gene match: 6. CDR3 length: 16 residues. CDR1 and CDR2 from the germline V gene are SGHRS and YFSETQ. The CDR3 DNA sequence: TGCGCCAGCAGCCCCAGGACTAGCGGGCTCTACAATGAGCAGTTCTTC. Protein product: CASSPRTSGLYNEQFF.

This clonotype was seen at least ten times. The chain couples TRBV24-1 to TRBJ2-3; D may be TRBD1 (6 bases). Per the germline V gene, CDR1 is KGHDR and CDR2 is SFDVKD. Trimming took off 1 base at V and 7 bases at J, with 20 bases between the two ends. The length of the CDR3 is 17 residues. The CDR3 protein is CATSDFPSAEGGNTQYF. The CDR3 bases are TGTGCCACCAGTGATTTCCCCTCCGCGGAAGGGGGAAATACGCAGTATTTT.

This clonotype was seen repeatedly, ten times or more. The J gene is TRBJ2-7, the V gene TRBV2, with D uncertain. CDR1 and CDR2 from the germline V gene are SNHLY and FYNNEI. This CDR3 is 15 amino acids long. V was trimmed by 0 bases and J by 5 bases, leaving 14 bases between them. CDR3 residues: CASSEAPFPRHEQYF. CDR3 in DNA: TGTGCCAGCAGTGAAGCGCCATTTCCCCGCCACGAGCAGTACTTC.

This clonotype was seen repeatedly, ten times or more. The J gene is TRBJ2-2, the V gene TRBV3-1; a weak D match, TRBD1 (5 bases). The CDR3 is 17 residues long. CDR1 is LGHDT and CDR2 is YNNKEL in the germline V gene (reference sequence). V lost 0 bases to trimming and J lost 3 bases, with 14 bases between them. Here the CDR3 reads CASSQELKGPYTGELFF. The CDR3 bases are TGTGCCAGCAGCCAAGAACTCAAGGGGCCCTACACCGGGGAGCTGTTTTTT.

Written as DNA, the CDR3 is TGTGCCAGCAGTTTATATGGGGAGGGCTATGGCTACACCTTC. Protein product: CASSLYGEGYGYTF. V and J are TRBV28 and TRBJ1-2; D is uncertain. CDR1 MDHEN and CDR2 SYDVKM come from the germline V gene. The CDR3 sequence is 14 residues long. Trimming left V 1 base short and J 4 bases short, with 10 bases between.

The chain uses TRBV5-1 and TRBJ1-4; a weak D match, TRBD1 (5 bases). The CDR3 extends over 17 amino acids. CDR1 SGHRS and CDR2 YFSETQ come from the germline V gene. V dropped 3 bases and J dropped 3 bases, with 18 bases sitting between them. The CDR3 loop is CASSSGWGGKANEKLFF. In DNA, the CDR3 is TGCGCCAGCAGCTCCGGATGGGGGGGGAAGGCTAATGAAAAACTGTTTTTT.

V gene TRBV10-1 combines with J gene TRBJ1-5, with 9 positions matching TRBD1. With 8 bases clipped from V and 5 bases from J, the junction kept 19 bases outside the gene matches. Germline CDR1 and CDR2: WNHNN and SYGVQD (reference sequence). This CDR3 has 18 amino acids. CDR3 DNA sequence: TGCGCCAGCTATTGCTCCGGGACAGGGAAATTGGAGGATCAGCCCCAGCATTTT. This gives the protein CASYCSGTGKLEDQPQHF.

This clonotype was detected a few times. V is TRBV20-1 and J is TRBJ1-2; no clear D. The germline V gene has CDR1 DFQATT and CDR2 SNEGSKA (reference sequence). The CDR3 runs 9 residues. V shed 5 bases and J shed 5 bases, with 3 bases lying between them. The CDR3: CSAPYGYTF. In DNA form, the CDR3 reads TGCAGTGCTCCGTATGGCTACACCTTC.

This clonotype was detected ten times or more. This rearrangement joins TRBV7-9 to TRBJ2-1; 15 nucleotides match TRBD2. Per germline, CDR1 SEHNR and CDR2 FQNEAQ (reference sequence). The CDR3 extends over 16 amino acids. V lost 5 bases and J lost 8; bases outside the gene matches: 7. The CDR3 region is CASSEGLAGGPDEQFF. The CDR3 nucleotides read TGTGCCAGCAGCGAGGGACTAGCGGGAGGTCCGGATGAGCAGTTCTTC. Full variable domain (remainder filled in from reference TRBV7-9 and TRBJ2-1): DTGVSQNPRHKITKRGQNVTFRCDPISEHNRLYWYRQTLGQGPEFLTYFQNEAQLEKSRLLSDRFSAERPKGSFSTLEIQRTEQGDSAMYLCASSEGLAGGPDEQFFGPGTRLTVL.

The chain has TRBV4-1 and TRBJ2-1; maybe TRBD2 (6 bases). Germline CDR1 MGHRA, CDR2 YSYEKL. The CDR3 has 16 amino acids. Trimming pared 2 bases from V and 8 bases from J, leaving 19 bases between. CDR3 residues: CASSQPVRGIRDEQFF. In DNA, the CDR3 is TGCGCCAGCAGCCAACCTGTTCGGGGGATCAGGGATGAGCAGTTCTTC.

This clonotype was observed at least ten times. V and J are TRBV7-9 and TRBJ2-3; a possible D gene is TRBD2 (6 bases). CDR3 length: 14 amino acids. V lost 2 bases, J lost 4 bases, and 10 bases lay in between. Germline lookup yields CDR1 SEHNR and CDR2 FQNEAQ (reference sequence). The DNA for the CDR3 is TGTGCCAGCAGCTTATCCGGAGGGGCAGATACGCAGTATTTT. Translating it yields CASSLSGGADTQYF.

This clonotype was found many times. This rearrangement joins TRBV24-1 to TRBJ1-1; D gene uncertain. Per germline, CDR1 KGHDR and CDR2 SFDVKD. Trimming took off 4 bases at V and 7 bases at J, with 9 bases between the two ends. There are 12 residues in the CDR3. CDR3 protein: CATSEPVGEAFF. The CDR3 region has the DNA TGTGCCACCAGTGAACCGGTAGGTGAAGCTTTCTTT.